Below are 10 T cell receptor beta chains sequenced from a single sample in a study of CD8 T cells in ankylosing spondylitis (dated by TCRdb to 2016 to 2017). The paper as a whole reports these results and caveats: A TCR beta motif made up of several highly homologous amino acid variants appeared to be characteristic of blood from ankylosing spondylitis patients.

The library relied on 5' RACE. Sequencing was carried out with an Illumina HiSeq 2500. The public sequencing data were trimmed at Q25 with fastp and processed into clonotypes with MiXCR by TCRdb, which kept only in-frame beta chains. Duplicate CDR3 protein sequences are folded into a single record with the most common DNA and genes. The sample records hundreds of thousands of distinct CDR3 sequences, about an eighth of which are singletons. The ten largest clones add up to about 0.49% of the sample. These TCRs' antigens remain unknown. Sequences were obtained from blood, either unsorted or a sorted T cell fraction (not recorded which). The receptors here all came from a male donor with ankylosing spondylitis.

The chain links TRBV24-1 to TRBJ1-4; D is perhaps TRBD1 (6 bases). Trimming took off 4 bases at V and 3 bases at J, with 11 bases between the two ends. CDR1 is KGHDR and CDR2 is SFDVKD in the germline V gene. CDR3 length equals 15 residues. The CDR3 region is CATSDAGAANEKLFF. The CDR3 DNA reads TGTGCCACCAGTGACGCAGGGGCGGCTAATGAAAAACTGTTTTTT.

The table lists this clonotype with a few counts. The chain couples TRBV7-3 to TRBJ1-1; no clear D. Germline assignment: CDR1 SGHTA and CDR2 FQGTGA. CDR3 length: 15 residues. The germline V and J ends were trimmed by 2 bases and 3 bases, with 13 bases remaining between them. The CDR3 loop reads CASSLYLARDTEAFF. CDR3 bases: TGTGCCAGCAGCTTATATCTGGCCCGAGACACTGAAGCTTTCTTT. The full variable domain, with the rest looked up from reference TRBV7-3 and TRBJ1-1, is GAGVSQTPSNKVTEKGKYVELRCDPISGHTALYWYRQSLGQGPEFLIYFQGTGAADDSGLPNDRFFAVRPEGSVSTLKIQRTERGDSAVYLCASSLYLARDTEAFFGQGTRLTVV.

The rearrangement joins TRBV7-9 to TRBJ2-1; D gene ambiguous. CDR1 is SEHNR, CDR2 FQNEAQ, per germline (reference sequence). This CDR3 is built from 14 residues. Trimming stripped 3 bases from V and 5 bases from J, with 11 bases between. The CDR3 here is CASSLIVQDNEQFF. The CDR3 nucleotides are TGTGCCAGCAGCTTGATTGTGCAGGACAATGAGCAGTTCTTC.

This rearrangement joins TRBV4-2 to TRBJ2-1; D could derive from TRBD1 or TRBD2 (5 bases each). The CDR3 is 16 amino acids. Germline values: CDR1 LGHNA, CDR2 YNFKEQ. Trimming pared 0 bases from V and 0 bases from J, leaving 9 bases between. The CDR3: CASSQDSDSSYNEQFF. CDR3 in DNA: TGTGCCAGCAGCCAAGATAGCGACAGCTCCTACAATGAGCAGTTCTTC.

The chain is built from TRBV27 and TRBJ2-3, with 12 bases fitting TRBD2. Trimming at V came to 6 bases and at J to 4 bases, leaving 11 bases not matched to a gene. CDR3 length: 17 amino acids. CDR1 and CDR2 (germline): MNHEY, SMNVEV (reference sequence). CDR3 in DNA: TGTGCCAGCAGGCCCCTGACACTAGCGGGAGGCTCAGATACGCAGTATTTT. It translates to CASRPLTLAGGSDTQYF.

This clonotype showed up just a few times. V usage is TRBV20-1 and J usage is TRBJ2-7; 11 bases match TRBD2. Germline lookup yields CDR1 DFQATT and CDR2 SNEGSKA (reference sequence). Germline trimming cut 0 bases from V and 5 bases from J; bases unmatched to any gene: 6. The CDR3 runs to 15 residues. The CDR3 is CSAREVLAGGDEQYF. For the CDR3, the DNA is TGCAGTGCTAGAGAGGTCCTAGCGGGGGGTGACGAGCAGTACTTC.

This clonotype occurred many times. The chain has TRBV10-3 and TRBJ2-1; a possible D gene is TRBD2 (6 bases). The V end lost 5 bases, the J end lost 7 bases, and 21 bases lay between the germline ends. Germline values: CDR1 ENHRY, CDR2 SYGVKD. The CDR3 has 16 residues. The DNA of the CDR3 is TGTGCCATCAGTCAAATTCTCTCACTTGGGAGGAATGAGCAGTTCTTC. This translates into CAISQILSLGRNEQFF.

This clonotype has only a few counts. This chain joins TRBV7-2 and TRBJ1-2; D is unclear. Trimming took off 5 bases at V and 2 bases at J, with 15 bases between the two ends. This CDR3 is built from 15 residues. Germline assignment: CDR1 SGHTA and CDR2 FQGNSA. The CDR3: CASSLGSQLNYGYTF. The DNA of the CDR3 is TGTGCCAGCAGCCTTGGGTCGCAGCTCAACTATGGCTACACCTTC.

The CDR3 DNA reads as TGTGCCAGCAGCTTACGAGGGGTTGGCACAGATACGCAGTATTTT. Its protein is CASSLRGVGTDTQYF. This chain joins TRBV7-9 and TRBJ2-3; D is tentatively TRBD1 or TRBD2 (5 bases each). This CDR3 has 15 amino acids. Germline CDR1 and CDR2: SEHNR and FQNEAQ (reference sequence). Trimming took off 2 bases at V and 1 base at J, with 10 bases between the two ends.

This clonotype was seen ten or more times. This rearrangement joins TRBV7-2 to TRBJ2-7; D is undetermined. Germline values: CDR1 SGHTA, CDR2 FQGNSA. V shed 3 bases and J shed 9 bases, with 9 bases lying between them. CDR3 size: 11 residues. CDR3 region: CASSLGFAQYF. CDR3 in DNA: TGTGCCAGCAGCTTGGGGTTTGCGCAGTACTTC.